This paragraph reports one T cell receptor beta chain. Its antigen remains unknown. The sample is drawn from a study of T cells expressing NK-cell markers. Study-level points and caveats: HCMV specificity of expanded NKG2C+ T cell clones remained unclear.

TCRdb processed the 5' RACE reads again and assigns one entry to each CDR3 protein, with no DNA. This table holds some 600,000 distinct CDR3 sequences. From germline, CDR1 is LGHNA and CDR2 YSLEER. The CDR3 extends over 18 amino acids. V and J are TRBV4-3 and TRBJ2-1; the D call from TCRdb, TRBD2, cannot be confirmed without DNA. The source is a man between 18 and 35 years old in good health. Source material: blood T cells: a sorted CD56 or NKG2C T cell subset, CD4+ or CD8+ T cells, or bulk PBMC T cells (not recorded which). Here the CDR3 reads CASSQDVLGTSGTNEQFF.